The 19 T cell receptor beta chains below all came from one sample that was sequenced in a study of shared clonotypes between healthy human individuals (dated by TCRdb to about 2020). CD8 naive samples consisted of CD45RO-negative cells that were positively selected for CCR7, yielding a CD45RA+CCR7+ population without TemRA cells. Libraries were prepared through the immunoSEQ multiplex PCR assay. TCRdb carries this immuneACCESS record with in-frame sequences only. Its versions omit some clonotypes, under half of them owing to an unresolved V gene in the studies checked, with the rest unexplained. The sample table contains roughly 2 million clones; only one count was recorded for about 95% of them. The ten largest clones capture 1.1% of the sample. The sample was naive CD8+ T cells sorted from blood. The cell subset or site label corresponds to: CD45RA+CCR7+. Receptor source: a man between 18 and 29 years old in good health.

The rearrangement joins TRBV4-1 to TRBJ1-2; D uncertain. CDR3 length equals 16 residues. V shed 0 bases and J shed 7 bases, with 18 bases lying between them. Per germline, CDR1 MGHRA and CDR2 YSYEKL. The CDR3 loop is CASSQDQWQVPFGYTF. CDR3 nucleotide sequence: TGCGCCAGCAGCCAAGATCAGTGGCAGGTCCCGTTTGGCTACACCTTC.

The chain has TRBV28 and TRBJ2-5; D might be TRBD1 (5 bases). Trimming removed 3 bases at V and 5 bases at J, with 10 bases between. Germline V gene sequence: CDR1 MDHEN, CDR2 SYDVKM. CDR3 length: 13 amino acids. The CDR3 DNA reads TGTGCCAGCAGTTTTTGGGCAGGGGAGACCCAGTACTTC. This encodes CASSFWAGETQYF. Full variable domain (missing parts from reference TRBV28 and TRBJ2-5): DVKVTQSSRYLVKRTGEKVFLECVQDMDHENMFWYRQDPGLGLRLIYFSYDVKMKEKGDIPEGYSVSREKKERFSLILESASTNQTSMYLCASSFWAGETQYFGPGTRLLVL.

The rearrangement uses TRBV5-5 and TRBJ2-7; 8 positions match TRBD1. V shed 2 bases and J 5 bases; nucleotides not matched to a gene: 15. The CDR3 is made up of 17 amino acids. The germline V gene has CDR1 SGHKS and CDR2 YYEKEE (reference sequence). As DNA, the CDR3 is TGTGCCAGCAGCTTTATGTCAGGGGGCTGGGATTCGAACGAGCAGTACTTC. This encodes CASSFMSGGWDSNEQYF.

The V call is TRBV30, the J call TRBJ1-2; TRBD1 aligns across 8 bases. CDR3 length: 12 amino acids. J was trimmed by 3 bases and V by 8 bases; bases with no gene match: 5. CDR1 and CDR2 (germline): GTSNPN, SVGIG (reference sequence). The chain's CDR3 is CAQGQDHYGYTF. As DNA, the CDR3 is TGTGCCCAGGGACAGGACCACTATGGCTACACCTTC.

CDR3 region: CASSSQGYSYNEQFF. The CDR3 coding sequence is TGTGCCAGCAGCTCACAGGGTTACTCCTACAATGAGCAGTTCTTC. The rearrangement uses TRBV7-2 and TRBJ2-1; a weak D match, TRBD1 (6 bases). Trimming removed 4 bases from V and 0 bases from J, with 10 bases in between. The CDR3 loop spans 15 amino acids. Per the germline V gene, CDR1 is SGHTA and CDR2 is FQGNSA.

This chain connects TRBV7-9 to TRBJ2-7; the D call may be TRBD1 or TRBD2 (5 bases each). The CDR3 consists of 15 residues. Germline V gene sequence: CDR1 SEHNR, CDR2 FQNEAQ (reference sequence). V lost 3 bases, J lost 4 bases, and 16 bases lay in between. This chain's CDR3 is CASSFSDGAQYEQYF. CDR3 DNA: TGTGCCAGCAGCTTTAGCGACGGGGCGCAGTACGAGCAGTACTTC. Supplemented by reference TRBV7-9 and TRBJ2-7, the full variable domain reads DTGVSQNPRHKITKRGQNVTFRCDPISEHNRLYWYRQTLGQGPEFLTYFQNEAQLEKSRLLSDRFSAERPKGSFSTLEIQRTEQGDSAMYLCASSFSDGAQYEQYFGPGTRLTVT.

This clone was seen just once. The V and J genes are TRBV2 and TRBJ1-1, with TRBD1 identical over 8 bases. CDR1 is SNHLY and CDR2 is FYNNEI in the germline V gene. The CDR3 has 16 residues. With V trimmed by 3 bases and J by 3 bases, 9 bases remained unmatched. The chain's CDR3 is CASSDAETGEDTEAFF. The CDR3 coding sequence is TGTGCCAGCAGTGACGCCGAGACAGGGGAGGACACTGAAGCTTTCTTT.

The rearrangement joins TRBV28 to TRBJ2-7; 7 nucleotides match TRBD2. Losses at the gene ends were 3 bases for V and 9 bases for J; bases not matched to a gene: 8. Germline V lookup: CDR1 MDHEN, CDR2 SYDVKM. The CDR3 is 13 residues long. In DNA form, the CDR3 reads TGTGCCAGCAGTTTCGAACTAGCGCTGGGGCAGTACTTC. The encoded protein is CASSFELALGQYF.

This chain links TRBV7-8 with TRBJ2-5; 7 bases align to TRBD2. The CDR3 runs to 15 residues. Germline trimming cut 4 bases from V and 2 bases from J; bases unmatched to any gene: 7. The germline V gene has CDR1 SGHVS and CDR2 FQNEAQ. The CDR3 sequence: CASSSVGRDQETQYF. DNA for the CDR3: TGTGCCAGCAGCTCAGTGGGGAGGGATCAAGAGACCCAGTACTTC.

A note on this clone: This sample also contains other DNA sequences that code for the same CDR3. V and J are TRBV7-8 and TRBJ2-3, with 10 bases fitting TRBD2. CDR3 size: 16 residues. With V trimmed by 3 bases and J by 6 bases, 9 bases remained unmatched. CDR1 and CDR2 (germline): SGHVS, FQNEAQ. CDR3 DNA sequence: TGTGCCAGCAGCTTCCCTCTAGCGGGAGCAACGGATACGCAGTATTTT. This codes for CASSFPLAGATDTQYF. Full variable domain (remainder filled in from reference TRBV7-8 and TRBJ2-3): GAGVSQSPRYKVAKRGQDVALRCDPISGHVSLFWYQQALGQGPEFLTYFQNEAQLDKSGLPSDRFFAERPEGSVSTLKIQRTQQEDSAVYLCASSFPLAGATDTQYFGPGTRLTVL.

The genes are TRBV4-1 and TRBJ2-7, with D perhaps given as TRBD1 or TRBD2 (5 bases each). The CDR3 runs 14 residues. Germline V gene data show CDR1 as MGHRA and CDR2 as YSYEKL. V lost 5 bases and J lost 3, with 14 bases in between. This CDR3 is CASSVRDQGYEQYF. The CDR3 region has the DNA TGCGCCAGCAGCGTCCGGGACCAGGGCTACGAGCAGTACTTC.

This chain links TRBV27 with TRBJ2-1; D is perhaps TRBD2 (6 bases). This CDR3 is 14 amino acids long. V lost 6 bases to trimming and J lost 6 bases, with 15 bases between them. Germline values: CDR1 MNHEY, CDR2 SMNVEV (reference sequence). The CDR3 DNA reads as TGTGCCAGCAGCCATAAGGGGACTGTCAATGAGCAGTTCTTC. It is translated as CASSHKGTVNEQFF.

The chain is built from TRBV10-1 and TRBJ2-1; 7 bases agree with TRBD1. Germline V gives CDR1 WNHNN, CDR2 SYGVQD (reference sequence). This CDR3 has 16 residues. The J segment lost 0 bases and the V segment lost 5 bases, leaving 7 bases of the junction unmatched. CDR3 sequence reads: CASSLKTGPSYNEQFF. The CDR3 DNA is TGCGCCAGCAGTTTAAAGACAGGGCCCTCCTACAATGAGCAGTTCTTC.

CDR3 protein: CASSQDTGITGELFF. In nucleotides, the CDR3 is TGCGCCAGCAGCCAAGATACCGGCATCACCGGGGAGCTGTTTTTT. The chain employs TRBV4-1 and TRBJ2-2; D is undetermined. CDR1 and CDR2 from the germline V gene are MGHRA and YSYEKL. CDR3 length: 15 amino acids. V shed 0 bases and J shed 4 bases, with 9 bases lying between them.

The V call is TRBV18, the J call TRBJ1-5, with 8 bases lining up with TRBD1. The germline CDR1 and CDR2 sequences are KGHSH and LQKENI. Trimming at V came to 3 bases and at J to 6 bases, leaving 4 bases not matched to a gene. This CDR3 is 14 amino acids long. CDR3 amino acids: CASSPKQGGQPQHF. The CDR3 DNA follows: TGTGCCAGCTCACCGAAACAGGGGGGTCAGCCCCAGCATTTT.

This clone was seen once. The chain is built from TRBV27 and TRBJ2-4; D is unresolved. Trimming removed 4 bases at V and 9 bases at J, with 10 bases between. The germline V gene encodes CDR1 MNHEY and CDR2 SMNVEV (reference sequence). CDR3 length: 12 residues. Written as DNA, the CDR3 is TGTGCCAGCAGTTCCCGGGCAGGCATTCAGTACTTC. It is translated as CASSSRAGIQYF.

The chain has TRBV7-2 and TRBJ2-5, with D perhaps assigned TRBD1 or TRBD2 (5 bases each). The CDR3 spans 15 residues. Germline values: CDR1 SGHTA, CDR2 FQGNSA. V was cut by 4 bases and J by 2 bases, with 14 bases left in between. In DNA, the CDR3 is TGTGCCAGCAGCTCTCCGGGATGGGGGCAAGAGACCCAGTACTTC. It is translated as CASSSPGWGQETQYF.

This clone has a single count. The chain links TRBV21-1 to TRBJ2-2; TRBD2, the table's D call, lacks a check against the DNA. TRBV21-1 is an annotated pseudogene. This CDR3 comprises 17 residues. CDR3 DNA sequence: TGTGCCAGCAGCAAAAATGTGGTAGCGGGGAGCACCGGGGAGCTGTTTTTT. Protein product: CASSKNVVAGSTGELFF.

This chain connects TRBV5-8 to TRBJ1-5; D is uncertain. This CDR3 comprises 16 residues. Between the trimmed V and J ends, which lost 0 bases and 7 bases, there was a span of 17 bases. Germline lookup yields CDR1 SGHTS and CDR2 YDEGEE. CDR3 sequence: CASSLGDDLGRQPQHF. CDR3 in DNA: TGTGCCAGCAGCTTGGGAGACGATTTGGGGAGACAGCCCCAGCATTTT.